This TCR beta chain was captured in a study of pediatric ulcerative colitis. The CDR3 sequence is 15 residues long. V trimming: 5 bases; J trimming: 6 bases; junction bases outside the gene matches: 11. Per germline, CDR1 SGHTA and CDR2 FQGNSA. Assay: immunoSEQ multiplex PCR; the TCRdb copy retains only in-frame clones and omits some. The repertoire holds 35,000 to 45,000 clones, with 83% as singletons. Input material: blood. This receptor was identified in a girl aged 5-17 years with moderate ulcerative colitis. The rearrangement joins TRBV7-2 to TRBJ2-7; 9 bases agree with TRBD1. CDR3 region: CASSHPGQGWFEQYF. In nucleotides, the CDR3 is TGTGCCAGCAGCCACCCGGGACAGGGCTGGTTCGAGCAGTACTTC.